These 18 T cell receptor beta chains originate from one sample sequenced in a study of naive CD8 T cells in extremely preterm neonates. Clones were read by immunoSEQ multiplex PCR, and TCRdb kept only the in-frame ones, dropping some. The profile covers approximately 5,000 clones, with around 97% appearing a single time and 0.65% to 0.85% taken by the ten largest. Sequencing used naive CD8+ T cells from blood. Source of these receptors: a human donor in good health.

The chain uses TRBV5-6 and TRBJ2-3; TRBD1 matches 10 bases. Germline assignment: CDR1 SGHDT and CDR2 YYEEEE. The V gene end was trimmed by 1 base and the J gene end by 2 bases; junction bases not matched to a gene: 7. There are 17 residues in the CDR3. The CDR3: CASSLPTGQGSTDTQYF. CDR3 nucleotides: TGTGCCAGCAGCTTGCCCACGGGACAGGGGTCCACAGATACGCAGTATTTT.

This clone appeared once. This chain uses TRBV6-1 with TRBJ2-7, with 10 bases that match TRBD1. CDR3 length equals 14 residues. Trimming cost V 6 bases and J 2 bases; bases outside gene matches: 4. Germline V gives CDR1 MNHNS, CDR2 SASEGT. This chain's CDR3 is CASRDRGAAYEQYV. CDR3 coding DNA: TGTGCCAGCAGGGACAGGGGGGCTGCCTACGAGCAGTACGTC.

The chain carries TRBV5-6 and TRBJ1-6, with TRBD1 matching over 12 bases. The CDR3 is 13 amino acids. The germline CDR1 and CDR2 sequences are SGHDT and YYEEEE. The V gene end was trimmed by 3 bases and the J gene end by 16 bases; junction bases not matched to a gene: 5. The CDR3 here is CASSWDRGHRLHF. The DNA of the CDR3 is TGTGCCAGCAGCTGGGACAGGGGGCATCGTCTCCACTTT.

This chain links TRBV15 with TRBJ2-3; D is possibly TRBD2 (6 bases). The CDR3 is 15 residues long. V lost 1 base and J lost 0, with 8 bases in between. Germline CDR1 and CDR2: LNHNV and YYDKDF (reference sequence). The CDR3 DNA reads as TGTGCCACCAGCAGAGCTAGCGCAAGCACAGATACGCAGTATTTT. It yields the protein CATSRASASTDTQYF. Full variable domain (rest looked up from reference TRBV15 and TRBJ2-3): DAMVIQNPRYQVTQFGKPVTLSCSQTLNHNVMYWYQQKSSQAPKLLFHYYDKDFNNEADTPDNFQSRRPNTSFCFLDIRSPGLGDTAMYLCATSRASASTDTQYFGPGTRLTVL.

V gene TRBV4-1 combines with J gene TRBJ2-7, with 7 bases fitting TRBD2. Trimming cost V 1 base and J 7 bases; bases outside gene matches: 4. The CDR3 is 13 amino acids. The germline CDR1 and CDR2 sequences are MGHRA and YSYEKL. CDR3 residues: CASSQVKGGEQYV. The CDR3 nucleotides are TGCGCCAGCAGCCAAGTTAAGGGAGGGGAGCAGTACGTC.

In DNA, the CDR3 is TGTGCCAGCAGCTTGGCCCCGGGGTCTTACGAGCAGTACGTC. It specifies CASSLAPGSYEQYV. The V gene is TRBV5-4, the J gene TRBJ2-7, with D possibly matching TRBD2 (5 bases). Trimming left V 0 bases short and J 4 bases short, with 11 bases between. Germline V gene lookup returns CDR1 SGHNT and CDR2 YYREEE (reference sequence). This CDR3 has 14 residues.

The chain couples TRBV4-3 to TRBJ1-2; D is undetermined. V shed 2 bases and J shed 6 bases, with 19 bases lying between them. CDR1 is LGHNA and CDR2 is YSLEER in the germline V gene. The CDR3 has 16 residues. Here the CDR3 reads CASSQYSSRPGDGYTF. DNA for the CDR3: TGCGCCAGCAGCCAATACTCGTCCAGGCCCGGCGATGGCTACACCTTC.

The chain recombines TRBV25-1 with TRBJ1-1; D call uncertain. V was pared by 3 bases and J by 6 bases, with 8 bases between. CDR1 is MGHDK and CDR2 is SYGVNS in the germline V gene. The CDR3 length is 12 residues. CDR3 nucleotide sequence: TGTGCCAGCAGTGACTTGGGAGCTGAAGCTTTCTTT. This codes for CASSDLGAEAFF.

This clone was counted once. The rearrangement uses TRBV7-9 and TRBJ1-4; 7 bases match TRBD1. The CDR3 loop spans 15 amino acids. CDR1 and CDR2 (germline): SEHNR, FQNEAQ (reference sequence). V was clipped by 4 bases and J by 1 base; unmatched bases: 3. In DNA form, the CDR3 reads TGTGCCAGCAGCTCCAGACAGGGAACTAATGAAAAACTGTTTTTT. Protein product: CASSSRQGTNEKLFF.

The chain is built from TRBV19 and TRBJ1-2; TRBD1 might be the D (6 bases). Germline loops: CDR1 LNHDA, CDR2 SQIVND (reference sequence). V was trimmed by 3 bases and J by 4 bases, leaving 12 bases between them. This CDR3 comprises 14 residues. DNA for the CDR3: TGTGCCAGTAGTATCGGGGGGGACATCTATGGCTACACCTTC. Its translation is CASSIGGDIYGYTF.

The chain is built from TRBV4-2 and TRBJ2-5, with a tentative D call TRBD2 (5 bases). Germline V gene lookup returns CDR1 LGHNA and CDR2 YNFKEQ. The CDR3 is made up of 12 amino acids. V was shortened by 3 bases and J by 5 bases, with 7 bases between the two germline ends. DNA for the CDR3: TGTGCCAGCAGCCATGGCGGGGAGACCCAGTACTTC. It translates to CASSHGGETQYF.

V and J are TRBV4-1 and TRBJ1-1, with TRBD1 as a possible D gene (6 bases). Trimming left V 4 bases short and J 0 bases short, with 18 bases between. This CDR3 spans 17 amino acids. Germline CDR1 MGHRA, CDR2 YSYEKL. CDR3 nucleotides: TGCGCCAGCAGCCCCACCCGTGGACAGAGTATGAACACTGAAGCTTTCTTT. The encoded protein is CASSPTRGQSMNTEAFF.

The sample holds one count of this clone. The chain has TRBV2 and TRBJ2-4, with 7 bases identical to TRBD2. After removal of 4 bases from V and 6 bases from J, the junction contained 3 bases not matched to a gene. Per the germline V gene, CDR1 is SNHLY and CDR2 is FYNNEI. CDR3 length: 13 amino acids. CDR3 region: CASSAGGSNIQYF. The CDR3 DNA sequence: TGTGCCAGCAGTGCCGGGGGGTCAAACATTCAGTACTTC.

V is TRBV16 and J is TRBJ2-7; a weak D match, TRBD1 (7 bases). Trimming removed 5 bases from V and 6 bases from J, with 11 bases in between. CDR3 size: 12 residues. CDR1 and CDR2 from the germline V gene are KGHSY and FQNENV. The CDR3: CASSAQGGEQYF. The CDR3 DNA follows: TGTGCCAGCAGCGCCCAGGGGGGCGAGCAGTACTTC. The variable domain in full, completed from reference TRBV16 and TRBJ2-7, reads GEEVAQTPKHLVRGEGQKAKLYCAPIKGHSYVFWYQQVLKNEFKFLISFQNENVFDETGMPKERFSAKCLPNSPCSLEIQATKLEDSAVYFCASSAQGGEQYFGPGTRLTVT.

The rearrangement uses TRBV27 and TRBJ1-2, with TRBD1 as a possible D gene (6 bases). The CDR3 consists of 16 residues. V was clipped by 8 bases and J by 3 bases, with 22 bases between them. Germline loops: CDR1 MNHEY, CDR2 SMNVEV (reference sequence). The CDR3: CASSRGPGAGDYGYTF. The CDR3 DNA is TGTGCCAGCTCCCGTGGGCCAGGGGCCGGGGACTATGGCTACACCTTC.

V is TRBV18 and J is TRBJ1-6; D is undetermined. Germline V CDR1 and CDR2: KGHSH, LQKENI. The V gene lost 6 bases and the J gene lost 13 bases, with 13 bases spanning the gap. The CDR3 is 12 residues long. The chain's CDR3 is CASSPQKRPLHF. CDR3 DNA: TGTGCCAGCTCGCCGCAAAAACGGCCCCTCCACTTT.

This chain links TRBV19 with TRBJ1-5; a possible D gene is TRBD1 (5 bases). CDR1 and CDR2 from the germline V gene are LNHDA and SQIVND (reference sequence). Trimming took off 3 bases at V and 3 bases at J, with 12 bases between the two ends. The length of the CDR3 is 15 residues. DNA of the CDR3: TGTGCCAGTAGTATTCGGACATTATTCAATCAGCCCCAGCATTTT. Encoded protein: CASSIRTLFNQPQHF.

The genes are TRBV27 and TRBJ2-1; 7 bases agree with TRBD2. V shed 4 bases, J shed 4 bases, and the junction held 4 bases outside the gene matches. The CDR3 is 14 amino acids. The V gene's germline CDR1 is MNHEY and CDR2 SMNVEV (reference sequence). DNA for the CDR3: TGTGCCAGCAGTTCCCTGGGGGGGTACAATGAGCAGTTCTTC. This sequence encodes CASSSLGGYNEQFF.